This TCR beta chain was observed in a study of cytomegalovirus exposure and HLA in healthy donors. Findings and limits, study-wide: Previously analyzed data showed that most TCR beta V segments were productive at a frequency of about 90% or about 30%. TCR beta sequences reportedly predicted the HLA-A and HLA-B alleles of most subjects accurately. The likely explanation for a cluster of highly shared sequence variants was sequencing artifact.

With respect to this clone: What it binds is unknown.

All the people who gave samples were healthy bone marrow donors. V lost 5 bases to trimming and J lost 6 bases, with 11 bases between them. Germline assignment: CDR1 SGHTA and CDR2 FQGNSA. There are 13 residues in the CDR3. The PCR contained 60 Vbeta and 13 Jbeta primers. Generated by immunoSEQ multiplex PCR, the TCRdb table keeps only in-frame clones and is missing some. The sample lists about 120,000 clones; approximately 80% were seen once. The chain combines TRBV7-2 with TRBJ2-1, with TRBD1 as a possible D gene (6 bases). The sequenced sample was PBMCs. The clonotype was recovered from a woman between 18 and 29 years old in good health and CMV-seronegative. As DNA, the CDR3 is TGTGCCAGCAGCCGTGTACAGGGCAATGAGCAGTTCTTC. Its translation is CASSRVQGNEQFF.